One and the same sample provided the 16 T cell receptor beta chains below, sequenced in a study of T cell responses to AZD1222 COVID-19 vaccine. Produced via immunoSEQ multiplex PCR; TCRdb's table is partial and in-frame only. The sample carries tens of thousands of clones, 70% to 90% recorded once. The sample consisted of peripheral blood, taken on day 0 of AZD1222 vaccination. These receptors were obtained from an adult in good health.

This clone was seen just once. The chain carries TRBV11-2 and TRBJ2-5, with D maybe TRBD1 (6 bases). This CDR3 is built from 14 residues. Germline-derived CDR1 and CDR2 are SGHAT and FQNNGV. V was clipped by 8 bases and J by 0 bases, with 13 bases between them. The CDR3 nucleotides are TGTGCCAGCCAGTTGGGGGCATACCAAGAGACCCAGTACTTC. Protein: CASQLGAYQETQYF.

The rearrangement joins TRBV2 to TRBJ2-3; 9 bases line up with TRBD2. V gave up 2 bases and J gave up 7 bases; unmatched junction bases: 7. Germline-derived CDR1 and CDR2 are SNHLY and FYNNEI. This CDR3 comprises 15 residues. DNA for the CDR3: TGTGCCAGCAGTGAACTAGCGGGGATATTAAATACGCAGTATTTT. The encoded protein is CASSELAGILNTQYF.

The J gene is TRBJ1-1, the V gene TRBV28; TRBD1 matches 8 bases. Per the germline V gene, CDR1 is MDHEN and CDR2 is SYDVKM. This CDR3 is built from 16 residues. After removal of 5 bases from V and 0 bases from J, the junction contained 8 bases not matched to a gene. CDR3 sequence reads: CASSSQTGALNTEAFF. CDR3 nucleotide sequence: TGTGCCAGCAGTAGCCAGACAGGGGCATTGAACACTGAAGCTTTCTTT. The entire variable domain, with the rest obtained from reference TRBV28 and TRBJ1-1, is as follows: DVKVTQSSRYLVKRTGEKVFLECVQDMDHENMFWYRQDPGLGLRLIYFSYDVKMKEKGDIPEGYSVSREKKERFSLILESASTNQTSMYLCASSSQTGALNTEAFFGQGTRLTVV.

The rearrangement joins TRBV6-7 to TRBJ1-2, with D uncertain. TRBV6-7 is noted as an ORF with a role that remains uncertain. V shed 5 bases and J shed 6 bases, with 7 bases lying between them. The CDR3 runs to 11 residues. This CDR3 is CASSATDGYTF. The CDR3 bases are TGTGCCAGCAGTGCCACGGATGGCTACACCTTC.

This chain uses TRBV11-1 with TRBJ2-7, with D perhaps matching TRBD2 (6 bases). This CDR3 spans 14 amino acids. Germline CDR1 reads SGHAT; CDR2 reads FQDESV (reference sequence). V shed 5 bases and J shed 8 bases, with 19 bases lying between them. The CDR3 DNA reads as TGTGCCAGCAGCCCGCGGGGATCCGGGACTCAGCAGTACTTC. Residues: CASSPRGSGTQQYF.

The J gene is TRBJ2-7, the V gene TRBV30; weak D call: TRBD2 (5 bases). V was trimmed by 2 bases and J by 3 bases, leaving 11 bases between them. This CDR3 spans 13 amino acids. CDR1 is GTSNPN and CDR2 is SVGIG in the germline V gene (reference sequence). CDR3 protein: CAWSRGAGYEQYF. CDR3 nucleotides: TGTGCCTGGAGTCGGGGAGCCGGCTACGAGCAGTACTTC.

The V and J genes are TRBV7-2 and TRBJ1-6, with D hard to call. The CDR3 loop spans 16 amino acids. Trimming removed 1 base at V and 2 bases at J, with 9 bases between. Germline CDR1 and CDR2: SGHTA and FQGNSA. The CDR3 nucleotides read TGTGCCAGCAGCTTAGAAAGCAAGGCCTATAATTCACCCCTCCACTTT. Its protein is CASSLESKAYNSPLHF.

The V call is TRBV12-3 or TRBV12-4, the J call TRBJ1-5; TRBD1 is a possible D gene (5 bases). The V end was cut by 5 bases, the J end by 5 bases, with 10 bases between. The CDR3 has 13 residues. The chain's CDR3 is CASSDRWDQPQHF. The CDR3 DNA reads TGTGCCAGCAGTGACAGATGGGATCAGCCCCAGCATTTT.

The rearrangement links TRBV19 to TRBJ2-3, with TRBD1 matching 10 bases. The CDR3 contains 16 residues. In germline, CDR1 is LNHDA, CDR2 SQIVND (reference sequence). Trimming at V came to 8 bases and at J to 3 bases, leaving 11 bases not matched to a gene. CDR3 amino acids: CASQSTGTGETDTQYF. As DNA, the CDR3 is TGTGCCAGTCAATCGACCGGGACAGGGGAAACAGATACGCAGTATTTT.

A remark on this clone: Mismatch with germline at one junction end may stem from a read error. The V call is TRBV23-1, the J call TRBJ1-1; D not certain. TRBV23-1 is annotated as an ORF whose role is uncertain. The CDR3 has 13 residues. The CDR3 coding sequence is TGTTCGGTCGGAAGGGTAAAGAACACTGAAGCTTTCTTT. Translating gives CSVGRVKNTEAFF.

The CDR3 nucleotides read TGCAGCGTTGTGGAGGGGAAAAAGTCGTACAATGAGCAGTTCTTC. This sequence encodes CSVVEGKKSYNEQFF. The rearrangement uses TRBV29-1 and TRBJ2-1; D is possibly TRBD2 (6 bases). V was trimmed by 4 bases and J by 4 bases, leaving 17 bases between them. Per germline, CDR1 SQVTM and CDR2 ANQGSEA. This CDR3 comprises 15 residues.

The chain is built from TRBV19 and TRBJ1-3; TRBD1 might be the D (5 bases). The V end lost 3 bases, the J end lost 0 bases, and 15 bases lay between the germline ends. Germline CDR1 is LNHDA and CDR2 is SQIVND (reference sequence). This CDR3 is 17 amino acids long. DNA for the CDR3: TGTGCCAGTAGTATGAGGAGTGGGGGGAGCTCTGGAAACACCATATATTTT. Protein: CASSMRSGGSSGNTIYF.

The chain recombines TRBV6-5 with TRBJ1-1; possible D gene TRBD1, 5 bases. The V gene's germline CDR1 is MNHEY and CDR2 SVGAGI. V was trimmed by 4 bases and J by 4 bases, leaving 10 bases between them. This CDR3 is 13 amino acids long. The CDR3: CASSSGSSTEAFF. In nucleotides, the CDR3 is TGTGCCAGCAGTTCAGGGTCGAGCACTGAAGCTTTCTTT.

The chain joins TRBV30 to TRBJ1-1; no clear D gene. V was clipped by 2 bases and J by 5 bases, with 12 bases between them. This CDR3 region has 13 residues. CDR1 is GTSNPN and CDR2 is SVGIG in the germline V gene (reference sequence). This CDR3 is CAWSPGSGTEAFF. The CDR3 nucleotides read TGTGCCTGGAGTCCAGGATCGGGGACTGAAGCTTTCTTT.

V is TRBV5-5 and J is TRBJ1-1; D possibly corresponds to TRBD1 (6 bases). Germline CDR1 is SGHKS and CDR2 is YYEKEE (reference sequence). This CDR3 is 17 amino acids long. Trimming removed 2 bases from V and 0 bases from J, with 17 bases in between. DNA of the CDR3: TGTGCCAGCAGCTTACTAGACAGGACTGTTCTGAACACTGAAGCTTTCTTT. Translated: CASSLLDRTVLNTEAFF.

V gene TRBV5-1 combines with J gene TRBJ2-2; 10 bases align to TRBD1. This CDR3 is 17 amino acids long. V lost 1 base and J lost 7; bases outside the gene matches: 10. The germline V gene encodes CDR1 SGHRS and CDR2 YFSETQ. The CDR3 spells CASSLLTGTGVVGELFF. Here the CDR3 DNA reads TGCGCCAGCAGCTTGTTAACCGGGACAGGGGTTGTCGGGGAGCTGTTTTTT.